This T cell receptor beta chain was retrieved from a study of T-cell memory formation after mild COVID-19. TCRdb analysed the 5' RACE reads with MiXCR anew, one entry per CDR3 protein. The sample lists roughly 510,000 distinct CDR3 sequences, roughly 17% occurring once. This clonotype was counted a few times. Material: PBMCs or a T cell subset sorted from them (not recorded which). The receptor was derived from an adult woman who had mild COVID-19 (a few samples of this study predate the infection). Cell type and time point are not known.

CDR3 amino acids: CASSWTGPGELFF. The CDR3 nucleotides read TGTGCCAGCAGCTGGACAGGTCCCGGGGAGCTGTTTTTT. The rearrangement uses TRBV7-3 and TRBJ2-2, with 7 bases aligning to TRBD1. The ends lost 4 bases at V and 6 bases at J; junction bases unmatched: 2. The CDR3 loop spans 13 amino acids. The germline V gene encodes CDR1 SGHTA and CDR2 FQGTGA.